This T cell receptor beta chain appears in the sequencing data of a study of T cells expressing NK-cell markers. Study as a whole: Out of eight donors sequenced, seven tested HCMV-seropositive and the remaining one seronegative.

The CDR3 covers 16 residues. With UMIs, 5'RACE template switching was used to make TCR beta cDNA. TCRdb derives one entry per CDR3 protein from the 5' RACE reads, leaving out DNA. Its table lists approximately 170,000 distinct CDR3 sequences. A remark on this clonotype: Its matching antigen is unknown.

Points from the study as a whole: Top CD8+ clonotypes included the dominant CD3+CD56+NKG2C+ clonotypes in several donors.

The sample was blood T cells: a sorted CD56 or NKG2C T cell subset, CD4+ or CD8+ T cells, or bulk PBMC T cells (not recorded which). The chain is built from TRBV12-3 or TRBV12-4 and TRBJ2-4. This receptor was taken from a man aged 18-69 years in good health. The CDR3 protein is CASSLSGGLAKNIQYF.